The 18 T cell receptor beta chains in this list originate from one sample, sequenced in a study of OX40 agonist ivuxolimab in advanced cancers. The library was prepared using the immunoSEQ multiplex PCR assay. TCRdb obtained this table from immuneACCESS and retained in-frame rearrangements with V and J assigned. These tables miss some clones; where compared with another copy, unresolved V genes account for less than half of the shortfall, and the remainder is unexplained. A total of approximately 80,000 clones appear in this sample, roughly 94% of them only once. The ten largest make up around a tenth of the sample. The source material was CD4+ or CD8+ T cells sorted from blood, sampled in a trial of the OX40 agonist ivuxolimab. These receptor sequences come from an adult with an advanced solid tumor such as melanoma, head and neck, liver or kidney cancer.

The chain is built from TRBV6-4 and TRBJ2-2, with 9 bases aligning to TRBD2. Per the germline V gene, CDR1 is MRHNA and CDR2 is SNTAGT. Unmatched junction bases numbered 5, after V lost 2 bases and J lost 7 bases. This CDR3 contains 15 residues. This CDR3 is CASSDISGSGGELFF. The CDR3 nucleotides are TGTGCCAGCAGTGACATTAGCGGGAGCGGCGGGGAGCTGTTTTTT.

The J gene is TRBJ1-3, the V gene TRBV15; D is perhaps TRBD1 (5 bases). CDR1 is LNHNV, CDR2 YYDKDF, per germline (reference sequence). CDR3 length: 16 amino acids. Trimming took off 2 bases at V and 4 bases at J, with 15 bases between the two ends. CDR3 DNA sequence: TGTGCCACCAGCAGAATCCCAGGGTCGTCCGGAAACACCATATATTTT. Protein sequence: CATSRIPGSSGNTIYF. Full variable domain (missing parts from reference TRBV15 and TRBJ1-3): DAMVIQNPRYQVTQFGKPVTLSCSQTLNHNVMYWYQQKSSQAPKLLFHYYDKDFNNEADTPDNFQSRRPNTSFCFLDIRSPGLGDTAMYLCATSRIPGSSGNTIYFGEGSWLTVV.

Only one count was recorded for this clone. J is TRBJ2-7 and V is TRBV6-6; 8 bases map to TRBD2. Germline CDR1 and CDR2: MNHNY and SVGAGI (reference sequence). This CDR3 spans 14 amino acids. J lost 6 bases, V lost 5 bases, and 9 bases had no gene match. Here the CDR3 reads CASSAGLVPSEQYF. The CDR3 nucleotides read TGTGCCAGCAGTGCGGGACTAGTCCCGTCCGAGCAGTACTTC.

The chain recombines TRBV4-3 with TRBJ2-7; no reliable D call. The germline CDR1 and CDR2 sequences are LGHNA and YSLEER. V lost 0 bases and J 5 bases, leaving 11 bases between the germline ends. CDR3 length equals 14 residues. The CDR3 DNA reads TGCGCCAGCAGCCAAGACTGGGATGTCAACGAGCAGTACTTC. Its protein is CASSQDWDVNEQYF.

For the CDR3, the DNA is TGTGCCAGCAGTTTATCCCCCCGGGAGTCCAACTATGGCTACACCTTC. Translation: CASSLSPRESNYGYTF. The genes are TRBV28 and TRBJ1-2; D gene ambiguous. Germline-derived CDR1 and CDR2 are MDHEN and SYDVKM. The CDR3 is made up of 16 amino acids. The V end lost 1 base, the J end lost 2 bases, and 14 bases lay between the germline ends.

The genes are TRBV4-3 and TRBJ2-1; D is unresolved. CDR3 length: 16 residues. The V gene's germline CDR1 is LGHNA and CDR2 YSLEER. Trimming took off 0 bases at V and 2 bases at J, with 11 bases between the two ends. CDR3 loop: CASSQDRAGPYNEQFF. In nucleotides, the CDR3 is TGCGCCAGCAGCCAAGATAGGGCAGGACCCTACAATGAGCAGTTCTTC.

V usage is TRBV27 and J usage is TRBJ1-2, with D perhaps matching TRBD1 (5 bases). Germline-derived CDR1 and CDR2 are MNHEY and SMNVEV (reference sequence). CDR3 length: 12 residues. Trimming left V 6 bases short and J 2 bases short, with 7 bases between. The CDR3 nucleotides are TGTGCCAGCAGGCAGGGAAACTATGGCTACACCTTC. Translated, it gives CASRQGNYGYTF.

The rearrangement links TRBV28 to TRBJ1-2, with D unresolved. V shed 1 base and J shed 8 bases, with 11 bases lying between them. Germline V lookup: CDR1 MDHEN, CDR2 SYDVKM. The CDR3 contains 13 residues. CDR3 nucleotides: TGTGCCAGCAGTTTATTATCCAGTGAGGGCTACACCTTC. Amino acid sequence: CASSLLSSEGYTF.

This clone was counted a single time. CDR3 sequence (DNA): TGTGCCAGCAGCCCCTCCGGTATTAATGAAAAACTGTTTTTT. It yields the protein CASSPSGINEKLFF. The V gene is TRBV6-5, the J gene TRBJ1-4; the D is unclear. Germline loops: CDR1 MNHEY, CDR2 SVGAGI. V lost 6 bases and J lost 4, with 12 bases in between. The CDR3 contains 14 residues.

This clone came up once. The chain links TRBV10-2 to TRBJ2-1; D not resolved. In germline, CDR1 is WSHSY, CDR2 SAAADI. This CDR3 spans 16 amino acids. V was clipped by 2 bases and J by 2 bases, with 13 bases between them. Written as DNA, the CDR3 is TGCGCCAGCAGTGAGACCGGACCCATTCCCTACAATGAGCAGTTCTTC. Residues: CASSETGPIPYNEQFF.

This rearrangement joins TRBV7-3 to TRBJ1-1, with 9 bases identical to TRBD1. The CDR3 covers 15 residues. Germline lookup yields CDR1 SGHTA and CDR2 FQGTGA. The J segment lost 4 bases and the V segment lost 3 bases, leaving 6 bases of the junction unmatched. The CDR3 protein is CASSFGQGLGTEAFF. In nucleotides, the CDR3 is TGTGCCAGCAGCTTTGGACAGGGGTTGGGCACTGAAGCTTTCTTT.

This chain joins TRBV29-1 and TRBJ2-7; D not resolved. V shed 5 bases and J shed 4 bases, with 9 bases lying between them. The length of the CDR3 is 11 residues. Germline loops: CDR1 SQVTM, CDR2 ANQGSEA. CDR3 loop: CSVRSSYEQYF. CDR3 coding DNA: TGCAGCGTTCGCTCTTCGTACGAGCAGTACTTC.

V is TRBV9 and J is TRBJ2-2, with D uncertain. Trimming shortened V by 0 bases and J by 7 bases, and 7 bases separated the two germline ends. The CDR3 length is 13 residues. Germline CDR1 reads SGDLS; CDR2 reads YYNGEE. The CDR3 region is CASSVVIDGELFF. CDR3 DNA sequence: TGTGCCAGCAGCGTAGTAATTGACGGGGAGCTGTTTTTT.

The chain employs TRBV5-1 and TRBJ2-7; D is unresolved. This CDR3 region has 12 residues. Germline values: CDR1 SGHRS, CDR2 YFSETQ. V shed 3 bases and J shed 4 bases, with 8 bases lying between them. CDR3 sequence: CASSSSGYEQYF. In DNA form, the CDR3 reads TGCGCCAGCAGCTCGTCCGGGTACGAGCAGTACTTC.

The chain employs TRBV9 and TRBJ2-1; 9 bases map to TRBD1. Germline V gene sequence: CDR1 SGDLS, CDR2 YYNGEE. J was trimmed by 0 bases and V by 3 bases; bases with no gene match: 19. The CDR3 extends over 21 amino acids. This CDR3 is CASSAPVGTGLSAYSYNEQFF. For the CDR3, the DNA is TGTGCCAGCAGCGCCCCAGTGGGGACAGGGCTTAGCGCTTACTCCTACAATGAGCAGTTCTTC.

This chain links TRBV5-4 with TRBJ2-2; D might be TRBD1 (5 bases). V was pared by 1 base and J by 4 bases, with 11 bases between. The CDR3 extends over 15 amino acids. Germline loops: CDR1 SGHNT, CDR2 YYREEE (reference sequence). The chain's CDR3 is CASSLFGRGTGELFF. The CDR3 DNA follows: TGTGCCAGCAGCTTGTTCGGTAGGGGCACCGGGGAGCTGTTTTTT.

V and J are TRBV2 and TRBJ1-4, with a tentative D call TRBD1 (5 bases). The V gene lost 8 bases and the J gene lost 14 bases, with 18 bases spanning the gap. Germline CDR1 SNHLY, CDR2 FYNNEI. The CDR3 length is 12 residues. The CDR3 nucleotides read TGTGCCAGCCTAGGCCAGGGTGACTGGCTGTTTTTT. It specifies CASLGQGDWLFF. Complete variable domain (other parts from reference TRBV2 and TRBJ1-4): EPEVTQTPSHQVTQMGQEVILRCVPISNHLYFYWYRQILGQKVEFLVSFYNNEISEKSEIFDDQFSVERPDGSNFTLKIRSTKLEDSAMYFCASLGQGDWLFFGSGTQLSVL.

The chain recombines TRBV30 with TRBJ2-3; D may be TRBD1 (6 bases). Germline V CDR1 and CDR2: GTSNPN, SVGIG (reference sequence). The V end was cut by 0 bases, the J end by 6 bases, with 13 bases between. The CDR3 loop spans 14 amino acids. In nucleotides, the CDR3 is TGTGCCTGGAGTGTATGGCAGGGGAGTGATACGCAGTATTTT. Residues: CAWSVWQGSDTQYF.